These T cell receptor beta chains were read from a single sample in a study of T cell responses to AZD1222 COVID-19 vaccine. Some clones are missing from TCRdb's copy, which holds only in-frame ones; the method was immunoSEQ multiplex PCR. In the table there are about 130,000 clones, roughly 87% of which are singletons. The sample was peripheral blood, taken 28 days after the second AZD1222 dose. The receptors originated from an adult who received the AZD1222 COVID-19 vaccine. Both conserved end residues are part of each CDR3. The order of the fields is V gene, J gene, D gene, clone size, CDR3 protein, CDR3 DNA. D genes are given only for firm matches. Not all rows give a size; the values are once, few, many and, for expanded clones, a class.

TRBV10-3,TRBJ2-6,-,-,CAISERKPGALGANVLTF,TGTGCCATCAGTGAGAGAAAACCGGGGGCTCTGGGGGCCAACGTCCTGACTTTC
TRBV11-3,TRBJ2-5,-,-,CASTPGEAETQYF,TGTGCCAGCACCCCAGGGGAAGCGGAGACCCAGTACTTC
TRBV30,TRBJ2-1,-,-,CAWSERLGSYNEQFF,TGTGCCTGGAGTGAAAGGCTGGGCTCCTACAATGAGCAGTTCTTC
TRBV27,TRBJ2-1,-,once,CASSLYPGYPGVRNEQFF,TGTGCCAGCAGTCTCTACCCCGGTTACCCGGGAGTCCGCAATGAGCAGTTCTTC
TRBV6-5,TRBJ1-1,-,-,CASSYTDGTEAFF,TGTGCCAGCAGTTACACAGACGGAACTGAAGCTTTCTTT
TRBV7-2,TRBJ1-5,TRBD1,once,CASSSGGGLEQPQHF,TGTGCCAGCAGCTCAGGGGGGGGGCTGGAACAGCCCCAGCATTTT
TRBV7-2,TRBJ2-1,TRBD1,-,CASSTRGQGSWEQFF,TGTGCCAGCAGCACCAGGGGACAGGGGTCATGGGAGCAGTTCTTC
TRBV9,TRBJ2-7,TRBD2,-,CASSVGAGEGHEQYF,TGTGCCAGCAGCGTAGGGGCGGGAGAAGGCCACGAGCAGTACTTC
TRBV2,TRBJ2-5,-,-,CASSGTQQETQYF,TGTGCCAGCAGCGGGACACAGCAAGAGACCCAGTACTTC
TRBV5-4,TRBJ2-1,-,-,CASSLGRAVYNEQFF,TGTGCCAGCAGCTTGGGCAGGGCCGTTTACAATGAGCAGTTCTTC
TRBV5-1,TRBJ2-3,-,-,CASSLEGFPKPDTQYF,TGCGCCAGCAGCTTGGAGGGGTTTCCTAAGCCAGATACGCAGTATTTT
TRBV4-1,TRBJ2-1,-,-,CASSQGQVPGNEQFF,TGCGCCAGCAGCCAAGGGCAGGTGCCAGGCAATGAGCAGTTCTTC
TRBV3-1/TRBV3-2,TRBJ1-2,TRBD1,-,CASSPAYTGGAYGYTF,TGTGCCAGCAGCCCGGCTTACACAGGGGGCGCCTATGGCTACACCTTC
TRBV5-1,TRBJ2-2,TRBD1,once,CASSWTSGGTVSGELFF,TGCGCCAGCAGCTGGACATCAGGGGGCACGGTATCCGGGGAGCTGTTTTTT
TRBV27,TRBJ1-4,-,-,CASSGIATNEKLFF,TGTGCCAGCAGTGGTATAGCAACTAATGAAAAACTGTTTTTT
TRBV6-6,TRBJ1-2,-,-,CASWYDGNYGYTF,TGTGCCAGCTGGTACGACGGCAACTATGGCTACACCTTC
TRBV2,TRBJ1-3,TRBD1,few,CVPGGSGNTIYF,TGTGTACCAGGGGGCTCTGGAAACACCATATATTTT
TRBV6-2/TRBV6-3,TRBJ1-6,TRBD1,-,CASSTSRDRHPTLHF,TGTGCCAGCAGTACTAGCCGGGACAGGCATCCGACCCTCCACTTT
TRBV5-1,TRBJ2-5,-,-,CASSLGTQKGETQYF,TGCGCCAGCAGCTTGGGGACCCAAAAGGGGGAGACCCAGTACTTC
TRBV7-8,TRBJ1-1,-,few,CASSRNQGWNTEAFF,TGTGCCAGCAGCCGCAACCAGGGTTGGAACACTGAAGCTTTCTTT
TRBV20-1,TRBJ1-1,-,-,CSAGEGINTEAFF,TGCAGTGCTGGTGAGGGGATAAATACTGAAGCTTTCTTT
TRBV7-6,TRBJ2-3,-,-,CASSLLNYQPSFTDTQYF,TGTGCCAGCAGCTTACTGAACTACCAACCGTCCTTCACAGATACGCAGTATTTT
TRBV7-9,TRBJ1-4,-,-,CASSLISTDGKLFF,TGTGCCAGCAGCTTAATATCGACAGATGGGAAACTGTTTTTT
TRBV2,TRBJ2-7,-,-,CASRKEGYEQYF,TGTGCCAGCAGGAAGGAGGGGTATGAGCAGTACTTC
TRBV3-1/TRBV3-2,TRBJ2-5,-,-,CASSLEPVKETQYF,TGTGCCAGCAGCCTGGAGCCAGTGAAAGAGACCCAGTACTTC
TRBV20-1,TRBJ1-4,-,-,CSASRGPREKLFF,TGCAGTGCTAGTCGGGGCCCCAGGGAAAAACTGTTTTTT
TRBV27,TRBJ1-2,-,-,CASSFSSVGYGYTF,TGTGCCAGCAGTTTTTCAAGTGTGGGCTATGGCTACACCTTC
TRBV2,TRBJ2-7,TRBD1,-,CATRDRRYEQYF,TGTGCCACTCGGGACAGGAGGTACGAGCAGTACTTC